These T cell receptor beta chains were read from a single sample in a study of long-term antiretroviral therapy in people with HIV. Generated by immunoSEQ multiplex PCR, the TCRdb table keeps only in-frame clones and is missing some. The table records 30,000 to 40,000 clones, roughly 87% of them present only once. The sequencing used unsorted PBMCs, collected 1 year after starting antiretroviral therapy. These receptor sequences come from a man aged 18 to 30 with HIV. Each CDR3 is given with its conserved first and last residue. The D gene is left open where the match is weak. Clone size, where shown, is once, few, many, or a class for clones that have expanded.

d_gene | j_gene | v_gene | abundance | CDR3aa | CDR3nt
. | TRBJ1-4 | TRBV28 | . | CASSPYPGYNEKLFF | TGTGCCAGCAGTCCTTACCCGGGGTATAATGAAAAACTGTTTTTT
. | TRBJ2-2 | TRBV5-6 | . | CASSLAGSGLFF | TGTGCCAGCAGCTTGGCAGGGTCGGGGCTGTTTTTT
. | TRBJ1-2 | TRBV28 | . | CASSPGRVYGYTF | TGTGCCAGCAGCCCGGGACGGGTCTATGGCTACACCTTC
TRBD1 | TRBJ1-5 | TRBV28 | . | CASSLQGNSNQPQHF | TGTGCCAGCAGCCTACAGGGGAATAGCAATCAGCCCCAGCATTTT
. | TRBJ1-1 | TRBV25-1 | . | CASSGIMNTEAFF | TGTGCCAGCAGTGGTATAATGAACACTGAAGCTTTCTTT
. | TRBJ2-2 | TRBV25-1 | . | CASSERGRDTGELFF | TGTGCCAGCAGTGAAAGGGGACGTGACACCGGGGAGCTGTTTTTT
TRBD2 | TRBJ2-1 | TRBV4-3 | . | CASSPAAGVEDNEQFF | TGCGCCAGCAGCCCGGCAGCGGGAGTTGAGGACAATGAGCAGTTCTTC
. | TRBJ2-3 | TRBV5-8 | . | CASSFFGDTQYF | TGTGCCAGCAGCTTTTTCGGAGATACGCAGTATTTT
TRBD2 | TRBJ2-3 | TRBV19 | . | CASSNGGAVWTDTQYF | TGTGCCAGTAGTAACGGGGGGGCCGTTTGGACAGATACGCAGTATTTT
. | TRBJ2-7 | TRBV28 | . | CASSLASSYEQYF | TGTGCCAGCAGTTTGGCCAGCTCCTACGAGCAGTACTTC
TRBD2 | TRBJ2-3 | TRBV7-3 | . | CASSPGTSLDTQYF | TGTGCCAGCAGCCCTGGGACTAGCTTGGATACGCAGTATTTT
. | TRBJ1-2 | TRBV13 | . | CASAEQGSGYTF | TGTGCCAGCGCCGAACAGGGTTCCGGCTACACCTTC
. | TRBJ1-2 | TRBV5-8 | . | CASRQALDYGYTF | TGTGCCAGCAGACAAGCTTTGGACTATGGCTACACCTTC
. | TRBJ2-7 | TRBV5-1 | once | CASSLGQQMDEQYF | TGCGCCAGCAGCCTAGGGCAACAGATGGACGAGCAGTACTTC
. | TRBJ1-2 | TRBV19 | . | CASSDRSTAYGYTF | TGTGCCAGTAGTGATCGCTCTACCGCCTATGGCTACACCTTC
TRBD2 | TRBJ2-5 | TRBV7-6 | . | CASSSRGPSGSEETQYF | TGTGCCAGCAGCAGTAGGGGCCCTAGCGGGAGCGAAGAGACCCAGTACTTC
TRBD1 | TRBJ2-3 | TRBV7-2 | . | CASRPGQGLDTQYF | TGTGCCAGCAGACCGGGACAGGGATTGGATACGCAGTATTTT
. | TRBJ2-3 | TRBV5-4 | . | CASSSDITDTQYF | TGTGCCAGCAGCTCTGACATCACAGATACGCAGTATTTT
. | TRBJ1-1 | TRBV7-8 | . | CASSSAGDQAFF | TGTGCCAGCAGCTCCGCAGGGGACCAAGCTTTCTTT
TRBD1 | TRBJ1-1 | TRBV4-3 | . | CASSPRGTGGGGDTEAFF | TGCGCCAGCAGCCCCCGGGGAACAGGGGGCGGAGGGGACACTGAAGCTTTCTTT
TRBD2 | TRBJ2-1 | TRBV27 | . | CASSWEAGGLNEQFF | TGTGCCAGCAGTTGGGAGGCGGGAGGGCTCAATGAGCAGTTCTTC
TRBD2 | TRBJ2-3 | TRBV18 | . | CASSHPGLAVTDTQYF | TGTGCCAGCTCACATCCAGGACTAGCGGTCACAGATACGCAGTATTTT
TRBD1 | TRBJ2-1 | TRBV28 | . | CASSPSGQGVYNEQFF | TGTGCCAGCAGTCCGTCGGGACAGGGGGTGTACAATGAGCAGTTCTTC
. | TRBJ1-5 | TRBV19 | . | CASSIRQGRLNQPQHF | TGTGCCAGTAGTATTAGGCAGGGAAGGCTCAATCAGCCCCAGCATTTT
TRBD1 | TRBJ2-7 | TRBV9 | . | CASSVGTGGSYEQYF | TGTGCCAGCAGCGTCGGGACAGGGGGCTCCTACGAGCAGTACTTC
. | TRBJ2-3 | TRBV27 | . | CASSLMWARTDTQYF | TGTGCCAGCAGTTTAATGTGGGCCCGCACAGATACGCAGTATTTT
TRBD2 | TRBJ2-7 | TRBV5-6 | . | CASSLVGLAGVYEQYF | TGTGCCAGCAGCTTGGTCGGTCTAGCGGGTGTCTACGAGCAGTACTTC
. | TRBJ2-2 | TRBV5-4 | . | CASSERQGNTGELFF | TGTGCCAGCAGCGAACGTCAAGGGAACACCGGGGAGCTGTTTTTT
TRBD1 | TRBJ1-3 | TRBV6-5 | . | CASSSGTGYNTIYF | TGTGCCAGCAGTTCGGGGACAGGGTATAACACCATATATTTT
. | TRBJ2-7 | TRBV5-1 | . | CASSFRTDSYEQYF | TGCGCCAGCAGCTTTCGGACGGACAGCTACGAGCAGTACTTC
. | TRBJ1-1 | TRBV7-2 | . | CASSLLRNTEAFF | TGTGCCAGCAGTCTCCTCCGGAACACTGAAGCTTTCTTT
TRBD1 | TRBJ2-2 | TRBV7-3 | . | CASSWDRPSGTGELFF | TGTGCCAGCAGCTGGGACAGGCCTTCGGGCACCGGGGAGCTGTTTTTT
. | TRBJ1-2 | TRBV5-4 | once | CASSWADSYGYTF | TGTGCCAGCAGCTGGGCGGACAGCTATGGCTACACCTTC
TRBD1 | TRBJ1-1 | TRBV27 | . | CASSSGTGGGITEAFF | TGTGCCAGCAGTTCCGGGACAGGGGGGGGGATCACTGAAGCTTTCTTT
. | TRBJ2-7 | TRBV11-2 | . | CASSSTSTYEQYF | TGTGCCAGCAGCTCGACGTCGACCTACGAGCAGTACTTC
TRBD1 | TRBJ1-3 | TRBV5-4 | . | CASSPGTGLASSGNTIYF | TGTGCCAGCAGTCCCGGGACAGGCCTCGCAAGCTCTGGAAACACCATATATTTT
. | TRBJ2-2 | TRBV7-2 | . | CASSLTGVAGELFF | TGTGCCAGCAGCTTGACAGGTGTCGCCGGGGAGCTGTTTTTT
TRBD1 | TRBJ2-7 | TRBV7-9 | . | CASSATGQGAVEQYF | TGTGCCAGCAGCGCTACGGGACAGGGGGCTGTCGAGCAGTACTTC
. | TRBJ2-7 | TRBV4-1 | medium-sized | CASSQPGAYEQYF | TGCGCCAGCAGCCAACCAGGGGCTTACGAGCAGTACTTC
. | TRBJ1-3 | TRBV11-2 | . | CASSLEVDPGNTIYF | TGTGCCAGCAGCTTAGAGGTGGACCCTGGAAACACCATATATTTT
TRBD1 | TRBJ1-1 | TRBV9 | . | CASSPGQGQTEAFF | TGTGCCAGCAGCCCAGGACAGGGACAGACTGAAGCTTTCTTT